This T cell receptor (beta chain) was recorded in a study of blood T cell repertoires in COVID-19. This table comes from immunoSEQ multiplex PCR, and its TCRdb copy is limited to in-frame clones, with some not included. The sample consists of over 95,000 clones, roughly 76% of them appearing once. The CDR3 is made up of 18 amino acids. Germline-derived CDR1 and CDR2 are SGDLS and YYNGEE. V lost 0 bases to trimming and J lost 3 bases; unmatched junction nucleotides: 10. The specimen was peripheral blood. The receptor comes from a human donor in a cohort sampled during active COVID-19. This sequence joins TRBV9 and TRBJ2-7; TRBD2 aligns across 12 bases. DNA of the CDR3: TGTGCCAGCAGCGTAGAGGCTAGCGGGAGGGCCAATCTCTACGAGCAGTACTTC. Its protein is CASSVEASGRANLYEQYF.